This T cell receptor beta chain is from a study of T cell responses to AZD1222 COVID-19 vaccine. Data came from immunoSEQ multiplex PCR; TCRdb stores just in-frame clones and leaves some out. The table lists about 55,000 clones, approximately 84% of them singletons. The CDR3 loop spans 14 amino acids. Trimming took off 0 bases at V and 7 bases at J, with 14 bases between the two ends. Germline CDR1 reads SGHTS; CDR2 reads YDEGEE. This clonotype originated in an adult in good health. The genes are TRBV5-8 and TRBJ2-7; D possibly corresponds to TRBD1 (8 bases). The specimen was peripheral blood, collected on day 0 of AZD1222 vaccination. The CDR3 DNA is TGTGCCAGCAGCTTGGGACAGGGGACTACGGAGCAGTACTTC. As protein: CASSLGQGTTEQYF.